This T cell receptor beta chain was sequenced during a study of Ad26.COV2.S vaccination and SARS-CoV-2 variants. Study as a whole: Enrollment placed the donor in the COV1001 Ad26.COV2.S trial arm.

Worth noting for this clone: Its cognate antigen is unknown.

The CDR3 runs 10 residues. Trimming removed 6 bases from V and 15 bases from J, with 12 bases in between. The germline V gene encodes CDR1 MNHEY and CDR2 SMNVEV (reference sequence). Sequencing used immunoSEQ multiplex PCR; TCRdb keeps in-frame clones, though not all of them. The repertoire holds about 390,000 clones, with about nine tenths as singletons. Specified treatment: 15 to 20 received Ad26.COV2.S at low or high dose, single or two shots; 5 received placebo; per-sample allocation not given. Samples were taken on day 63 after the first vaccine or placebo injection. Broader study findings: Post-vaccination breadth of spike-specific CD8+ and CD4+ T cell responses was reportedly substantial.

The specimen was peripheral blood, collected in a trial of Ad26.COV2.S vaccine versus placebo. This clonotype was obtained from a person aged 18-65 years who received the Ad26.COV2.S COVID-19 vaccine or a placebo. The chain links TRBV27 to TRBJ2-1; D gene uncertain. The DNA for the CDR3 is TGTGCCAGCAGGGCCTCTGGATGGTTCTTC. It translates to CASRASGWFF.